This is a list of T cell receptor beta chains from one sample in a study of long-term antiretroviral therapy in people with HIV. The method was immunoSEQ multiplex PCR; TCRdb's version includes in-frame clones alone and lacks a portion of them. This table has roughly 50,000 clones, roughly 80% appearing once. The sample consisted of unsorted PBMCs, taken 0.8 years after starting antiretroviral therapy. The receptors here all came from a woman aged 18 to 35 with HIV. Each CDR3 is given with its conserved first and last residue. The D gene is left open where the match is weak. Expanded clones get a size class; other rows say once, few or many, or leave the size out.

once	17	TRBV5-4	NA	TRBJ1-2	CASSWDPPIVRTGGYTF	TGTGCCAGCAGCTGGGACCCCCCCATAGTCCGAACCGGTGGCTACACCTTC
NA	10	TRBV20-1	NA	TRBJ2-7	CSASPYEQYF	TGCAGTGCTAGCCCCTACGAGCAGTACTTC
NA	15	TRBV28	TRBD1	TRBJ2-5	CASTGTGVYQETQYF	TGTGCCAGCACCGGGACAGGGGTGTACCAAGAGACCCAGTACTTC
NA	16	TRBV9	TRBD2	TRBJ2-7	CASSPRASGRAGEQYF	TGTGCCAGCAGCCCTCGGGCTAGCGGGAGGGCGGGGGAGCAGTACTTC
once	14	TRBV18	NA	TRBJ1-3	CASSPTQGGNTIYF	TGTGCCAGCTCACCGACGCAGGGTGGAAACACCATATATTTT
NA	13	TRBV2	NA	TRBJ1-1	CASRGLGNTEAFF	TGTGCCAGCCGCGGTCTAGGAAACACTGAAGCTTTCTTT
NA	16	TRBV7-2	TRBD2	TRBJ2-1	CASSLGGREVYNEQFF	TGTGCCAGCAGCTTAGGGGGGCGGGAGGTCTACAATGAGCAGTTCTTC
NA	18	TRBV6-1	TRBD2	TRBJ2-3	CASSAYSGRSVGTDTQYF	TGTGCCAGCAGTGCCTATAGCGGGAGATCAGTGGGCACAGATACGCAGTATTTT
NA	16	TRBV28	TRBD1	TRBJ1-1	CASSFRTGGLNTEAFF	TGTGCCAGCAGTTTCCGGACAGGGGGCCTGAACACTGAAGCTTTCTTT
NA	15	TRBV11-3	TRBD2	TRBJ2-1	CASSMTSGIYNEQFF	TGTGCCAGCAGCATGACTAGCGGGATCTACAATGAGCAGTTCTTC
NA	19	TRBV15	NA	TRBJ2-3	CATSRDRSTHTSLTDTQYF	TGTGCCACCAGCAGAGATCGCTCCACCCATACTAGTCTCACAGATACGCAGTATTTT
NA	17	TRBV23-1	NA	TRBJ2-7	CASSQSKGAYYSYEQYF	TGCGCCAGCAGTCAATCGAAAGGGGCTTACTACTCCTACGAGCAGTACTTC
NA	16	TRBV7-3	TRBD2	TRBJ2-3	CASSLYVAGGSDTQYF	TGTGCCAGCAGCTTATACGTAGCGGGAGGGTCAGATACGCAGTATTTT
NA	13	TRBV19	TRBD2	TRBJ2-7	CASSTGLGYEQYF	TGTGCCAGTAGTACTGGACTAGGCTACGAGCAGTACTTC
NA	15	TRBV28	NA	TRBJ2-4	CASRPKQLAKNIQYF	TGTGCCAGCAGACCTAAACAGTTAGCCAAAAACATTCAGTACTTC
NA	15	TRBV7-9	NA	TRBJ2-2	CASSLLSRNTGELFF	TGTGCCAGCAGCTTACTTAGCCGGAACACCGGGGAGCTGTTTTTT
NA	15	TRBV9	TRBD2	TRBJ2-5	CASSFGRALQETQYF	TGTGCCAGCAGCTTCGGGAGGGCCCTCCAAGAGACCCAGTACTTC
NA	14	TRBV5-1	NA	TRBJ2-1	CASSIHRTNNEQFF	TGCGCCAGCAGCATCCATCGAACCAACAATGAGCAGTTCTTC
NA	18	TRBV4-3	TRBD2	TRBJ2-3	CASSQDPTSGVPTDTQYF	TGCGCCAGCAGCCAAGATCCGACTAGCGGGGTCCCCACAGATACGCAGTATTTT
NA	13	TRBV27	NA	TRBJ2-1	CASSLHTYNEQFF	TGTGCCAGCAGTTTACACACATACAATGAGCAGTTCTTC
few	13	TRBV29-1	NA	TRBJ1-2	CSVLLGVSYGYTF	TGCAGCGTTTTGTTGGGTGTTAGCTATGGCTACACCTTC
NA	16	TRBV18	NA	TRBJ2-7	CASSPIEAGAYYEQYF	TGTGCCAGCTCACCAATCGAGGCAGGAGCTTACTACGAGCAGTACTTC
NA	13	TRBV9	NA	TRBJ2-1	CASSPPAHNEQFF	TGTGCCAGCAGCCCCCCAGCCCACAATGAGCAGTTCTTC
NA	16	TRBV19	NA	TRBJ1-2	CASTPAATKLNYGYTF	TGTGCCAGTACCCCCGCAGCGACAAAGCTTAACTATGGCTACACCTTC
few	13	TRBV5-1	NA	TRBJ1-2	CASSLEPSKFYTF	TGCGCCAGCAGCTTGGAACCCTCGAAGTTCTACACCTTC
NA	13	TRBV19	NA	TRBJ1-1	CASSSFGGTEAFF	TGTGCCAGTAGTTCCTTTGGGGGAACTGAAGCTTTCTTT
NA	14	TRBV5-6	NA	TRBJ2-5	CASSLAGDQETQYF	TGTGCCAGCAGCTTGGCAGGGGACCAAGAGACCCAGTACTTC
NA	13	TRBV29-1	TRBD1	TRBJ1-2	CSVELGGLDGYTF	TGCAGCGTTGAGTTAGGGGGCCTCGACGGCTACACCTTC
few	14	TRBV5-3	TRBD1	TRBJ1-2	CASNFLQGAYGYTF	TGTGCCAGCAATTTCCTACAGGGGGCATATGGCTACACCTTC